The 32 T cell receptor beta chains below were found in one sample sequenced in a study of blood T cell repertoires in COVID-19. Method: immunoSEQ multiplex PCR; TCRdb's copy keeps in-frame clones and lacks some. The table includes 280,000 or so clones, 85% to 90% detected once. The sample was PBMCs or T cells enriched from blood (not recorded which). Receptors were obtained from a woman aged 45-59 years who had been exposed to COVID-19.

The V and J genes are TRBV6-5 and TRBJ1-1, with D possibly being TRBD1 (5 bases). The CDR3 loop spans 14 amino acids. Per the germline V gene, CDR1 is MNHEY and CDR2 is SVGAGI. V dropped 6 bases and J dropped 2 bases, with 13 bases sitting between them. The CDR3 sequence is CASRQGGVNTEAFF. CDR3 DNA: TGTGCCAGCAGGCAGGGAGGGGTAAACACTGAAGCTTTCTTT.

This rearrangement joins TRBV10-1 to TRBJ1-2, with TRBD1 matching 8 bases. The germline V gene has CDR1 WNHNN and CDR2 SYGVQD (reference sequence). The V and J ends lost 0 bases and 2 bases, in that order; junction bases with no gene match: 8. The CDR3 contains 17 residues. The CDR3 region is CASSESDRVSLNYGYTF. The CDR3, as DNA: TGCGCCAGCAGTGAGTCGGACAGGGTTTCGTTAAACTATGGCTACACCTTC.

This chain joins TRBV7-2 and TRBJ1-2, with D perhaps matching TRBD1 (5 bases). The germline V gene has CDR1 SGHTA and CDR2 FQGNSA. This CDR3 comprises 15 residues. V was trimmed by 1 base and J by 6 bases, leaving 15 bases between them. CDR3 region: CASSLVGVVSDGYTF. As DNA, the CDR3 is TGTGCCAGCAGCTTAGTAGGGGTCGTCAGCGATGGCTACACCTTC. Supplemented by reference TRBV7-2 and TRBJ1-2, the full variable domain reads GAGVSQSPSNKVTEKGKDVELRCDPISGHTALYWYRQSLGQGLEFLIYFQGNSAPDKSGLPSDRFSAERTGGSVSTLTIQRTQQEDSAVYLCASSLVGVVSDGYTFGSGTRLTVV.

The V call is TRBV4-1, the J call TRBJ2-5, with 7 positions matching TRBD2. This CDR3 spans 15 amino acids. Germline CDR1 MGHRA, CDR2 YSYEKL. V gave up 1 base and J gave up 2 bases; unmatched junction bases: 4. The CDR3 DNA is TGCGCCAGCAGCCAAGGGGAGGGTGCACAAGAGACCCAGTACTTC. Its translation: CASSQGEGAQETQYF.

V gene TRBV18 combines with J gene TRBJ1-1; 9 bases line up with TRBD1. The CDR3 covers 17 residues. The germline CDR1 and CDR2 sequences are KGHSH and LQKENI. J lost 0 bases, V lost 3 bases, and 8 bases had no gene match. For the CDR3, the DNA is TGTGCCAGCTCACCTAGCATAGGACAGGGGATGAACACTGAAGCTTTCTTT. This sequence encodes CASSPSIGQGMNTEAFF.

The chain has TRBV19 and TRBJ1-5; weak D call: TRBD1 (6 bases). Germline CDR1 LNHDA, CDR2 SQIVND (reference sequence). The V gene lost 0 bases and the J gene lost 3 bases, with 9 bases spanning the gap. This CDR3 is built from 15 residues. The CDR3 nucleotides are TGTGCCAGTAGTATAGATCAGGGGTCCAATCAGCCCCAGCATTTT. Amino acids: CASSIDQGSNQPQHF.

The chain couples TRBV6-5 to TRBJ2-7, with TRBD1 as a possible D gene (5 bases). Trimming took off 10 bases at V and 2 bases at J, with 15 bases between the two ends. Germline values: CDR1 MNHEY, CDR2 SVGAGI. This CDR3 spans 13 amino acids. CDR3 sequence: CATLRAVTYEQYF. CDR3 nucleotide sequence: TGTGCCACTCTCAGGGCCGTCACCTACGAGCAGTACTTC.

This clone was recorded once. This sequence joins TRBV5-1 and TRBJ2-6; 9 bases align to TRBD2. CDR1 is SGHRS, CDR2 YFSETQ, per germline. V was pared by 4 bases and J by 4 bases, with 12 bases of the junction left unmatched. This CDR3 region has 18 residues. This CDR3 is CASSLRLAGGPGANVLTF. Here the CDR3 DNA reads TGCGCCAGCAGCCTGAGACTGGCGGGGGGGCCCGGGGCCAACGTCCTGACTTTC.

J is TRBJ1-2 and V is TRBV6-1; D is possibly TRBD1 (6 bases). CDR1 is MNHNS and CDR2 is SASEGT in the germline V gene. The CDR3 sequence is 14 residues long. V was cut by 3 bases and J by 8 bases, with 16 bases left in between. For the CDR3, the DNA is TGTGCCAGCAGTGAGGGTGAGGGGGGGCGAGGCTACACCTTC. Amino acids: CASSEGEGGRGYTF.

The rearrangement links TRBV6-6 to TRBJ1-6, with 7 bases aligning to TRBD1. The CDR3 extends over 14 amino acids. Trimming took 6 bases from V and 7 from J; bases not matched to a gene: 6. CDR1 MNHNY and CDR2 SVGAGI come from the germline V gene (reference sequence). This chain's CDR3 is CASRLGQVNSPLHF. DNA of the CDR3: TGTGCCAGCAGACTCGGACAGGTCAATTCACCCCTCCACTTT.

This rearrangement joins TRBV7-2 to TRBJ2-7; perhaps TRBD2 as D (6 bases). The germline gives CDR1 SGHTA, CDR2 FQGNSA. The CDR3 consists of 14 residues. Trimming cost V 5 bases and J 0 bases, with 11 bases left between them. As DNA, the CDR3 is TGTGCCAGCAGCCTGCTAGCGAACTCCTACGAGCAGTACTTC. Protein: CASSLLANSYEQYF.

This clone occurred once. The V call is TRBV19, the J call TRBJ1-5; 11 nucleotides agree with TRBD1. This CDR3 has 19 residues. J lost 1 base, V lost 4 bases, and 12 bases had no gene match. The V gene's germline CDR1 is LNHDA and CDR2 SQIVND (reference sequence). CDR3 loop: CASSNQRTGGVGSNQPQHF. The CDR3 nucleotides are TGTGCCAGTAGTAACCAAAGGACAGGGGGCGTCGGGAGCAATCAGCCCCAGCATTTT.

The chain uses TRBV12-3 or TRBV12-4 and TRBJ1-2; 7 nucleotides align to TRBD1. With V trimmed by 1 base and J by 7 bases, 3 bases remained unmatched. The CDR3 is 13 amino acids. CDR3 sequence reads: CASSLVQGFGYTF. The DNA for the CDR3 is TGTGCCAGCAGTTTAGTACAGGGGTTTGGCTACACCTTC.

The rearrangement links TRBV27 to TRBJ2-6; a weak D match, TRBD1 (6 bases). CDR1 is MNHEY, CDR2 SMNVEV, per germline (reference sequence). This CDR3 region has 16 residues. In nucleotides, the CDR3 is TGTGGTGTAGGACAGATGCCTAGGTCTGGGGCCAACGTCCTGACTTTC. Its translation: CGVGQMPRSGANVLTF.

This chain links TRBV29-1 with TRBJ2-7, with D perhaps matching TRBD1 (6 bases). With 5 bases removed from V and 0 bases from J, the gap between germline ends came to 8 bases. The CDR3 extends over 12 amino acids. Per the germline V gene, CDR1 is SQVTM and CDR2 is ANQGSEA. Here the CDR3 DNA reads TGCAGCGTTTCGGACAGCTCCTACGAGCAGTACTTC. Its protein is CSVSDSSYEQYF.

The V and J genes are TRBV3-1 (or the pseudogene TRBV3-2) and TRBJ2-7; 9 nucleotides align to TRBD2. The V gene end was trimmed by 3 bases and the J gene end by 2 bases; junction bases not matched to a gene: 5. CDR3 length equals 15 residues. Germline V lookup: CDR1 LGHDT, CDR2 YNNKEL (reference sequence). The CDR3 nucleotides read TGTGCCAGCAGCCAGGCCGCTAGCGGGACCTACGAGCAGTACTTC. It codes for CASSQAASGTYEQYF.

The CDR3 nucleotides read TGTGCCAGCACCTCGGTATGGGGCAAAGCCGGGGAGCTGTTTTTT. The encoded protein is CASTSVWGKAGELFF. The rearrangement links TRBV5-6 to TRBJ2-2; tentative D call: TRBD1 (5 bases). The CDR3 spans 15 residues. Germline CDR1 and CDR2: SGHDT and YYEEEE. V shed 6 bases and J shed 6 bases, with 18 bases lying between them.

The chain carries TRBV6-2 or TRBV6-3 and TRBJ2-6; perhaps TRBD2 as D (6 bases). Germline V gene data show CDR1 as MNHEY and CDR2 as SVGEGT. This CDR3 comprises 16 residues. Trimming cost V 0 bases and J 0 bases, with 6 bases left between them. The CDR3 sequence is CASSYSGGSGANVLTF. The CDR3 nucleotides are TGTGCCAGCAGTTACTCCGGGGGCTCTGGGGCCAACGTCCTGACTTTC.

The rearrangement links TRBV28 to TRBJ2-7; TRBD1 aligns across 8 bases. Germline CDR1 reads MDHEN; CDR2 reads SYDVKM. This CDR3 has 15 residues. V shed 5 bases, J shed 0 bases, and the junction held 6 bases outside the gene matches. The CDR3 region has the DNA TGTGCCAGCAGTCCGACAGGGGTCACCTCCTACGAGCAGTACTTC. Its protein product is CASSPTGVTSYEQYF. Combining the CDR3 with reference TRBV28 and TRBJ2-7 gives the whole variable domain DVKVTQSSRYLVKRTGEKVFLECVQDMDHENMFWYRQDPGLGLRLIYFSYDVKMKEKGDIPEGYSVSREKKERFSLILESASTNQTSMYLCASSPTGVTSYEQYFGPGTRLTVT.

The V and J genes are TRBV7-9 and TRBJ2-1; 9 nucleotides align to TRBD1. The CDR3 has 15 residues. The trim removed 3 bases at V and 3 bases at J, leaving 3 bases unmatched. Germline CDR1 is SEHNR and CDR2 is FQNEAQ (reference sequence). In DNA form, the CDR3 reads TGTGCCAGCAGCTTCGGACAGGGGATCTACAATGAGCAGTTCTTC. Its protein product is CASSFGQGIYNEQFF.

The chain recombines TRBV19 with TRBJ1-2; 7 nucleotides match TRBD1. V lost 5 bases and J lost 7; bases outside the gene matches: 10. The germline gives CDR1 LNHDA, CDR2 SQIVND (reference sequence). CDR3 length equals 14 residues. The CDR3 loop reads CASSAQTGVRGYTF. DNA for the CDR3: TGTGCCAGTAGTGCACAAACAGGGGTGCGTGGCTACACCTTC.

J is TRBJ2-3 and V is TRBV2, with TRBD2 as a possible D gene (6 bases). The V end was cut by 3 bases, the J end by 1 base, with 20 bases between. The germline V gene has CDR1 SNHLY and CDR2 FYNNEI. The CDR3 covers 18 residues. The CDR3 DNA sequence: TGTGCCAGCAGTGAGGAGGGCCACTCCCCCCTTGGCACAGATACGCAGTATTTT. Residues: CASSEEGHSPLGTDTQYF.

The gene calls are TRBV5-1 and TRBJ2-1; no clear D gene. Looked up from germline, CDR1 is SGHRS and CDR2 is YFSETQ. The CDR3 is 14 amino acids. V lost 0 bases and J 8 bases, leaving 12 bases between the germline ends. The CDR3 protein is CASSLVPDTYEQFF. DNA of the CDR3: TGCGCCAGCAGCTTGGTTCCAGATACGTATGAGCAGTTCTTC.

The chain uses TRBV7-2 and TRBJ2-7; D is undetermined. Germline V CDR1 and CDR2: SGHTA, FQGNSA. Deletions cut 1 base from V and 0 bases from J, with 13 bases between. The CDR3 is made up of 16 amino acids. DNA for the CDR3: TGTGCCAGCAGCTTAGATGTGGTCATTAGCTCCTACGAGCAGTACTTC. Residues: CASSLDVVISSYEQYF.

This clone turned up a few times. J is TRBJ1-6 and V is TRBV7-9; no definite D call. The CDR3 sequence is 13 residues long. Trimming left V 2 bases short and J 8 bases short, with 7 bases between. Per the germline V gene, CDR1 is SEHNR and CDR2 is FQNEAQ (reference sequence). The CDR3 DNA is TGTGCCAGCAGCTTATACCCGGATTCACCCCTCCACTTT. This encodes CASSLYPDSPLHF.

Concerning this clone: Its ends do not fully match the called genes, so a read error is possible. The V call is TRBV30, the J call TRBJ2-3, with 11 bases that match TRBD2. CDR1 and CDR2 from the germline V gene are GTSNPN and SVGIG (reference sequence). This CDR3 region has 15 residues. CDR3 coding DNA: TGTGCCTGGGACAATAGCGGGGGGGGCACCGATACGCAGTATTTT. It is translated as CAWDNSGGGTDTQYF.

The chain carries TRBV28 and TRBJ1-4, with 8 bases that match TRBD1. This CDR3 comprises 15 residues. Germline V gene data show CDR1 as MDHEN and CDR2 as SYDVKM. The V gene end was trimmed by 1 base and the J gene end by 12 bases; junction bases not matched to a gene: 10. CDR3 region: CASSLFGGQGYELFF. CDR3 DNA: TGTGCCAGCAGTTTATTTGGCGGACAGGGTTACGAACTGTTTTTT. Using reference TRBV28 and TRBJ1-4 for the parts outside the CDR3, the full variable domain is DVKVTQSSRYLVKRTGEKVFLECVQDMDHENMFWYRQDPGLGLRLIYFSYDVKMKEKGDIPEGYSVSREKKERFSLILESASTNQTSMYLCASSLFGGQGYELFFGSGTQLSVL.

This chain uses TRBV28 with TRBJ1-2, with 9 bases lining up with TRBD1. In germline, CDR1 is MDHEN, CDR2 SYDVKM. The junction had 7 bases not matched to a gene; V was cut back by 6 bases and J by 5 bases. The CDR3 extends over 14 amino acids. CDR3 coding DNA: TGTGCCAGCAGCCCCGGGACAGGGAAATATGGCTACACCTTC. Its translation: CASSPGTGKYGYTF.

CDR3 nucleotide sequence: TGTGCCAGCAGCTTTGGACAGAACTATGGCTACACCTTC. Translating gives CASSFGQNYGYTF. The rearrangement joins TRBV6-5 to TRBJ1-2, with TRBD1 as a possible D gene (6 bases). Germline-derived CDR1 and CDR2 are MNHEY and SVGAGI. Trimming left V 6 bases short and J 2 bases short, with 10 bases between. The CDR3 is 13 amino acids.

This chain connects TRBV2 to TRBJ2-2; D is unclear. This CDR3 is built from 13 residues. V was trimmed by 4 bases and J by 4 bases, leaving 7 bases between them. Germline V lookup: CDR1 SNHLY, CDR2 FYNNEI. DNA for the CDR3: TGTGCCAGCAGTGGAACAAGCACCGGGGAGCTGTTTTTT. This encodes CASSGTSTGELFF.

Written as DNA, the CDR3 is TGTGCCAGCAGCTCGGGACAGGACCAAGAGACCCAGTACTTC. It codes for CASSSGQDQETQYF. V and J are TRBV13 and TRBJ2-5; TRBD1 matches 8 bases. Unmatched junction bases numbered 1, after V lost 4 bases and J lost 0 bases. This CDR3 spans 14 amino acids. Germline V gene sequence: CDR1 PRHDT, CDR2 FYEKMQ (reference sequence).

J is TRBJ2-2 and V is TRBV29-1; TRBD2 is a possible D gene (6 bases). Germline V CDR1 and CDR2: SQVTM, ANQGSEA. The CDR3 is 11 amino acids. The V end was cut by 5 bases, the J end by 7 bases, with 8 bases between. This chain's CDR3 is CSVRLGGELFF. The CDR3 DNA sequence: TGCAGCGTTCGACTAGGCGGGGAGCTGTTTTTT.